The rows below give T cell receptor beta chains drawn from one sample of a study of blood T cell repertoires in COVID-19. Clones were read by immunoSEQ multiplex PCR, and TCRdb kept only the in-frame ones, dropping some. Here the sample spans about 150,000 clones, 75% to 95% being singletons. Source material: peripheral blood. The receptors stem from a man in his forties or fifties with acute or convalescent COVID-19. Each CDR3 is given with its conserved first and last residue. D genes are given only for firm matches. Expanded clones are given a class, and other clones once, few, many or no size at all.

>-|-|TRBV18|TRBJ1-6
CASSPFTGLSSYNSPLHF
TGTGCCAGCTCACCCTTTACAGGGCTAAGCTCCTATAATTCACCCCTCCACTTT
>-|-|TRBV6-2/TRBV6-3|TRBJ1-2
CASSYGARDLNYGYTF
TGTGCCAGCAGTTACGGGGCCAGAGACCTTAACTATGGCTACACCTTC
>-|-|TRBV5-1|TRBJ1-5
CASSLDAPGQPQHF
TGCGCCAGCAGCTTGGATGCCCCGGGTCAGCCCCAGCATTTT
>-|-|TRBV19|TRBJ2-2
CASSISTGELFF
TGTGCCAGTAGTATCAGCACCGGGGAGCTGTTTTTT
>-|-|TRBV28|TRBJ2-7
CASKRGSYEQYF
TGTGCCAGCAAACGGGGCTCCTACGAGCAGTACTTC
>-|-|TRBV15|TRBJ1-5
CATSRADQPQHF
TGTGCCACCAGCAGAGCTGATCAGCCCCAGCATTTT
>-|-|TRBV5-5|TRBJ1-1
CASSSGLADAHAFF
TGTGCCAGCAGCTCGGGGTTGGCGGACGCCCACGCTTTCTTT
>-|-|TRBV10-3|TRBJ1-1
CAISESEIVEAFF
TGTGCCATCAGTGAGTCTGAGATCGTTGAAGCTTTCTTT
>-|-|TRBV5-6|TRBJ2-2
CASSLEQNTGELFF
TGTGCCAGCAGCTTGGAGCAGAACACCGGGGAGCTGTTTTTT
>-|-|TRBV7-2|TRBJ2-2
CASSSPQGQGLSGELFF
TGTGCCAGCAGCTCACCCCAGGGGCAGGGTTTGTCCGGGGAGCTGTTTTTT
>TRBD1|once|TRBV5-8|TRBJ1-1
CASSSRAAGGKAFF
TGTGCCAGCAGCTCGCGAGCGGCAGGGGGAAAAGCTTTCTTT
>TRBD1|-|TRBV19|TRBJ1-2
CASSSGQAPRGYTF
TGTGCCAGTAGTTCGGGACAGGCCCCTCGAGGCTACACCTTC
>-|-|TRBV15|TRBJ1-1
CATSRDVQDQNTEAFF
TGTGCCACCAGCAGAGATGTACAAGATCAAAACACTGAAGCTTTCTTT
>TRBD2|-|TRBV14|TRBJ2-7
CASSQWDYPTPSYEQYF
TGTGCCAGCAGCCAATGGGACTACCCGACACCTTCCTACGAGCAGTACTTC
>-|-|TRBV7-9|TRBJ2-2
CASSFIAVASGELFF
TGTGCCAGCAGCTTCATAGCGGTGGCGTCCGGGGAGCTGTTTTTT
>-|-|TRBV4-1|TRBJ1-1
CASSQANMNTEAFF
TGCGCCAGCAGCCAGGCAAACATGAACACTGAAGCTTTCTTT
>TRBD2|-|TRBV5-1|TRBJ2-7
CASSPGGSSGRYEQYF
TGCGCCAGCAGCCCCGGAGGCTCTAGCGGGAGATACGAGCAGTACTTC
>-|-|TRBV4-2|TRBJ1-3
CASSLNSSPGNTIYF
TGTGCCAGCAGCCTGAACAGCAGCCCCGGAAACACCATATATTTT
>TRBD1|few|TRBV5-6|TRBJ1-5
CASSPWAGQGGQPQHF
TGTGCCAGCAGCCCATGGGCGGGACAGGGTGGTCAGCCCCAGCATTTT
>-|-|TRBV4-2|TRBJ1-1
CASSQDRGARDTEAFF
TGTGCCAGCAGCCAAGATCGGGGGGCAAGGGACACTGAAGCTTTCTTT
>-|-|TRBV5-6|TRBJ2-3
CASSLWETDTQYF
TGTGCCAGCAGCTTGTGGGAGACAGATACGCAGTATTTT
>TRBD1|-|TRBV6-6|TRBJ1-3
CASSYGQGVGNTIYF
TGTGCCAGCTCCTATGGTCAGGGGGTTGGAAACACCATATATTTT
>-|-|TRBV4-2|TRBJ1-2
CASSPSDGAKDYGYTF
TGTGCCAGCAGCCCCTCCGATGGGGCGAAGGATTATGGCTACACCTTC
>-|once|TRBV10-3|TRBJ1-1
CAISGSTGNTEAFF
TGTGCCATCAGTGGATCAACAGGGAACACTGAAGCTTTCTTT
>TRBD2|-|TRBV28|TRBJ2-7
CASSRTSGRDYEQYF
TGTGCCAGCAGCCGAACTAGCGGGAGGGATTACGAGCAGTACTTC
>TRBD2|-|TRBV3-1/TRBV3-2|TRBJ2-3
CASSQAGGDTQYF
TGTGCCAGCAGCCAGGCGGGAGGGGATACGCAGTATTTT
>-|few|TRBV3-1/TRBV3-2|TRBJ1-1
CASSPRGMNTEAFF
TGTGCCAGCAGCCCGAGGGGGATGAACACTGAAGCTTTCTTT
>TRBD1|-|TRBV5-8|TRBJ2-1
CASSPGQGSSYNEQFF
TGTGCCAGCAGCCCCGGACAGGGTAGCTCCTACAATGAGCAGTTCTTC
>TRBD2|-|TRBV10-3|TRBJ2-3
CAISEGGSRTDTQYF
TGTGCCATCAGTGAGGGCGGGAGCAGAACAGATACGCAGTATTTT
>TRBD2|-|TRBV2|TRBJ2-1
CASTQETSENNEQFF
TGTGCCAGCACTCAAGAGACTAGCGAAAACAATGAGCAGTTCTTC
>-|-|TRBV7-2|TRBJ1-5
CASSLVAGVDQPQHF
TGTGCCAGCAGCTTAGTGGCAGGGGTGGATCAGCCCCAGCATTTT
>TRBD1|few|TRBV19|TRBJ1-2
CATRQGNYGYTF
TGTGCCACCAGACAGGGGAACTATGGCTACACCTTC
>TRBD1|-|TRBV10-1|TRBJ2-7
CASSESQGAYEQYF
TGCGCCAGCAGTGAAAGTCAGGGGGCCTACGAGCAGTACTTC
>-|-|TRBV9|TRBJ2-2
CASSVELRPLPGELFF
TGTGCCAGCAGCGTAGAACTCAGGCCCCTACCCGGGGAGCTGTTTTTT
>-|few|TRBV19|TRBJ2-5
CASSITAQFRETQYF
TGTGCCAGTAGTATAACGGCACAGTTCAGGGAGACCCAGTACTTC
>TRBD1|-|TRBV4-1|TRBJ2-2
CASSQDGTGGTGELFF
TGCGCCAGCAGCCAAGATGGGACAGGGGGCACCGGGGAGCTGTTTTTT
>TRBD1|few|TRBV5-4|TRBJ1-2
CASSQGQGDYGYTF
TGTGCCAGCAGCCAAGGACAGGGGGACTATGGCTACACCTTC
>-|-|TRBV9|TRBJ2-1
CASSVEETASDEQFF
TGTGCCAGCAGCGTAGAAGAGACAGCCTCCGATGAGCAGTTCTTC
>TRBD2|-|TRBV19|TRBJ2-4
CASTSKGLAGGIQYF
TGTGCCAGTACCTCAAAAGGACTAGCGGGAGGCATTCAGTACTTC
>TRBD1|few|TRBV11-2|TRBJ1-6
CASSIIRGRDSPLHF
TGTGCCAGCAGCATAATCAGGGGGCGGGATTCACCCCTCCACTTT
>-|-|TRBV27|TRBJ2-7
CASSWTGTRSYEQYF
TGTGCCAGCAGTTGGACCGGGACAAGGTCCTACGAGCAGTACTTC
>-|-|TRBV7-9|TRBJ2-3
CASSLATGDYTQYF
TGTGCCAGCAGCTTAGCGACAGGCGATTATACGCAGTATTTT
>TRBD1|-|TRBV18|TRBJ1-2
CASSPPATGAEGYTF
TGTGCCAGCTCACCACCCGCGACAGGGGCGGAAGGCTACACCTTC
>-|-|TRBV19|TRBJ2-1
CASSTLGGGLNEQFF
TGTGCCAGTAGTACCCTAGGGGGGGGGCTTAATGAGCAGTTCTTC
>TRBD1|-|TRBV27|TRBJ2-6
CASSPQGARSGANVLTF
TGTGCCAGCAGTCCCCAGGGGGCGAGGTCTGGGGCCAACGTCCTGACTTTC
>TRBD1|-|TRBV24-1|TRBJ2-1
CATSGTGGFNEQFF
TGTGCCACCAGTGGTACAGGGGGCTTTAATGAGCAGTTCTTC
>TRBD1|-|TRBV7-9|TRBJ2-1
CASSLVRTGSGNEQFF
TGTGCCAGCAGCTTAGTTCGGACAGGGTCCGGCAATGAGCAGTTCTTC
>TRBD1|-|TRBV6-5|TRBJ1-2
CASKEDRVGYTF
TGTGCCAGCAAAGAAGACAGGGTCGGCTACACCTTC
>-|few|TRBV18|TRBJ1-1
CASSRAGHLNTEAFF
TGTGCCAGCTCACGGGCAGGACACTTGAACACTGAAGCTTTCTTT
>-|-|TRBV4-2|TRBJ2-5
CASSQDAGGPQHQETQYF
TGTGCCAGCAGCCAAGATGCCGGGGGACCACAACACCAAGAGACCCAGTACTTC
>TRBD2|-|TRBV3-1/TRBV3-2|TRBJ2-2
CASSQGASGISGELFF
TGTGCCAGCAGCCAAGGGGCTAGCGGGATTTCCGGGGAGCTGTTTTTT
>TRBD2|-|TRBV10-3|TRBJ2-2
CAARETSGPGELFF
TGTGCCGCCAGAGAGACTAGCGGGCCCGGGGAGCTGTTTTTT
>TRBD2|-|TRBV11-3|TRBJ2-5
CASSCQTSGKAETQYF
TGTGCCAGCAGCTGCCAGACTAGCGGGAAAGCAGAGACCCAGTACTTC
>-|-|TRBV19|TRBJ1-3
CATGISGNTIYF
TGTGCCACAGGGATCTCTGGAAACACCATATATTTT